The clone carrying this T cell receptor (beta chain) was detected many times. The data stem from a study of neurological immune-mediated disorders. A single record per CDR3 protein comes from TCRdb applying MiXCR to the 5' RACE reads. The sample yields 20,000 or so distinct CDR3 sequences, about 10% seen once. In germline, CDR1 is SGDLS, CDR2 YYNGEE. V shed 0 bases and J 2 bases; nucleotides not matched to a gene: 4. There are 16 residues in the CDR3. The sample comprised CD8+ T cells from blood. The J gene is TRBJ2-2, the V gene TRBV9; TRBD2 matches 7 bases. This receptor was identified in a woman between 45 and 65 years old in good health. The CDR3 sequence: CASSVEAGPNTGELFF. The CDR3 DNA reads as TGTGCCAGCAGCGTAGAAGCGGGGCCAAACACCGGGGAGCTGTTTTTT. Complete variable domain (other parts from reference TRBV9 and TRBJ2-2): DSGVTQTPKHLITATGQRVTLRCSPRSGDLSVYWYQQSLDQGLQFLIQYYNGEERAKGNILERFSAQQFPDLHSELNLSSLELGDSALYFCASSVEAGPNTGELFFGEGSRLTVL.